These 5 T cell receptor beta chains came from one sample sequenced in a study of shared T cell receptors in the human thymus. Sequenced by immunoSEQ multiplex PCR; TCRdb stores in-frame clones only, minus some. The sample shows roughly 710,000 clones, roughly 88% of them seen only once. These sequences were also reported in another study, on human thymus T cells.

The sequenced sample was thymocytes. The receptors were sampled from a girl in the first two years of life with a congenital heart defect.

This clone was counted a few times. The V call is TRBV6-1, the J call TRBJ1-5; a possible D gene is TRBD1 (5 bases). Germline V gives CDR1 MNHNS, CDR2 SASEGT. The CDR3 is 16 residues long. V lost 3 bases, J lost 2 bases, and 14 bases lay in between. The CDR3 coding sequence is TGTGCCAGCAGTGAGCCCCAACGGGGGGGCAATCAGCCCCAGCATTTT. Protein: CASSEPQRGGNQPQHF.

The rearrangement links TRBV28 to TRBJ2-1, with D possibly matching TRBD1 (6 bases). The length of the CDR3 is 15 residues. The germline CDR1 and CDR2 sequences are MDHEN and SYDVKM. The V and J ends lost 5 bases and 8 bases respectively, with 19 bases between them. Here the CDR3 DNA reads TGTGCCAGCAGTGACAGGAAGCGAATCCTCGATGAGCAGTTCTTC. Protein: CASSDRKRILDEQFF.

The rearrangement links TRBV4-3 to TRBJ1-1; 9 positions agree with TRBD1. V dropped 1 base and J dropped 0; count of bases not matched to a gene: 18. CDR3 size: 21 residues. Looked up from germline, CDR1 is LGHNA and CDR2 is YSLEER. The CDR3 DNA is TGCGCCAGCAGCCAAGTCGTACAGGGGGCGCGAAAAAGGGGTATGAACACTGAAGCTTTCTTT. Translated, it gives CASSQVVQGARKRGMNTEAFF.

The chain is built from TRBV7-9 and TRBJ1-3; maybe TRBD1 (5 bases). The CDR3 is 18 amino acids. V was shortened by 5 bases and J by 4 bases, with 24 bases between the two germline ends. Germline lookup yields CDR1 SEHNR and CDR2 FQNEAQ (reference sequence). CDR3 sequence (DNA): TGTGCCAGCAGCCAACAGACACCCCGGAAGCCAGGGGGAAACACCATATATTTT. Translating gives CASSQQTPRKPGGNTIYF.

CDR3 region: CASRPGTAYNSPLHF. In DNA, the CDR3 is TGTGCCAGCAGGCCCGGGACAGCGTATAATTCACCCCTCCACTTT. The chain uses TRBV6-5 and TRBJ1-6; 7 nucleotides agree with TRBD1. The V gene's germline CDR1 is MNHEY and CDR2 SVGAGI. This CDR3 has 15 residues. The V gene end was trimmed by 6 bases and the J gene end by 4 bases; junction bases not matched to a gene: 6.